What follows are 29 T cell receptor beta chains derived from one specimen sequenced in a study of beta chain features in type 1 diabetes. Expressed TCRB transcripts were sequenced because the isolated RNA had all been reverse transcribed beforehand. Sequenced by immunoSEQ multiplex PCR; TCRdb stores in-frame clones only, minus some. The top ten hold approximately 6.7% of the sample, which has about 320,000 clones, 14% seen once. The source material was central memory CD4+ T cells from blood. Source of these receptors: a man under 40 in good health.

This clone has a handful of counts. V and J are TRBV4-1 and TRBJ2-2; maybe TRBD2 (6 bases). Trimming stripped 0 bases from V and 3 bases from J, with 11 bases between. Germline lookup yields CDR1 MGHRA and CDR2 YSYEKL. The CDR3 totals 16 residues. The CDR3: CASSQDGGRDTGELFF. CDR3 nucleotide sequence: TGCGCCAGCAGCCAAGATGGAGGGCGGGACACCGGGGAGCTGTTTTTT.

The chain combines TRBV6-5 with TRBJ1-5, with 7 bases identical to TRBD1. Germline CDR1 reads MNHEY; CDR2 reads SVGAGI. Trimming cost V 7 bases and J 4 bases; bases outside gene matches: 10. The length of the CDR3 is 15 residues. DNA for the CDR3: TGTGCCAGCACCCCTCATCCGGGACAGAATCAGCCCCAGCATTTT. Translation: CASTPHPGQNQPQHF.

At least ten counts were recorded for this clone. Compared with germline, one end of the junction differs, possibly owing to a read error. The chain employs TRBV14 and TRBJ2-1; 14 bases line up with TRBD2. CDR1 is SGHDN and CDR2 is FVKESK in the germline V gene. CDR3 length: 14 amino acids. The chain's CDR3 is CASSQMGLAGVRIF. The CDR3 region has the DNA TGTGCCAGCAGCCAGATGGGACTAGCGGGGGTTAGGATCTTC.

Here the CDR3 reads CASSLTGSDQPQHF. The CDR3 DNA sequence: TGTGCCAGCTCACTCACAGGGTCGGATCAGCCCCAGCATTTT. The chain couples TRBV18 to TRBJ1-5, with a tentative D call TRBD1 (6 bases). Trimming took 4 bases from V and 5 from J, leaving 12 bases between them. CDR3 length equals 14 residues. Germline-derived CDR1 and CDR2 are KGHSH and LQKENI.

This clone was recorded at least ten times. The CDR3 is CAIRNSSYNEQFF. The CDR3 DNA reads as TGTGCCATCAGGAACAGCTCCTACAATGAGCAGTTCTTC. V is TRBV10-3 and J is TRBJ2-1; D is unclear. V was trimmed by 6 bases and J by 0 bases, leaving 6 bases between them. This CDR3 has 13 amino acids. Germline loops: CDR1 ENHRY, CDR2 SYGVKD.

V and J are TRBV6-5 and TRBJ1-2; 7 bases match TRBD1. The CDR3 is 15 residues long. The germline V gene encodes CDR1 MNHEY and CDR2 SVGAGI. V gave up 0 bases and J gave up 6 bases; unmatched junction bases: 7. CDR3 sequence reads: CASSYSRGLSNGYTF. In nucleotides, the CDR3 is TGTGCCAGCAGTTACTCAAGGGGGCTGTCGAATGGCTACACCTTC.

The CDR3 sequence: CASSKRLAGPYEQYV. CDR3 DNA: TGTGCCAGCAGTAAGAGACTAGCGGGACCCTACGAGCAGTACGTC. The V gene is TRBV10-3, the J gene TRBJ2-7; 11 nucleotides agree with TRBD2. The germline CDR1 and CDR2 sequences are ENHRY and SYGVKD. CDR3 size: 15 residues.

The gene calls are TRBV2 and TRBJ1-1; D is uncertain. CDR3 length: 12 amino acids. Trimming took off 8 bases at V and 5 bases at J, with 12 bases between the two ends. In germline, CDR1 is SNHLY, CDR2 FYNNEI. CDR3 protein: CASRTDFTEAFF. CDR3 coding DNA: TGTGCCAGCCGGACGGATTTTACTGAAGCTTTCTTT.

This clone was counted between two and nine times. CDR3 DNA sequence: TGTGCTAGTGGTTTTCAGGGGTACTCCGACACTGAAGCTTTCTTT. Residues: CASGFQGYSDTEAFF. The chain uses TRBV12-5 and TRBJ1-1; D is possibly TRBD1 (6 bases). In germline, CDR1 is LGHNT, CDR2 FRNRAP. The CDR3 loop spans 15 amino acids. The V and J ends lost 3 bases and 3 bases respectively, with 14 bases between them.

CDR3 sequence reads: CASSSQRGASYEQYF. In DNA form, the CDR3 reads TGTGCCAGCAGCTCCCAGCGGGGGGCATCCTACGAGCAGTACTTC. The chain is built from TRBV5-6 and TRBJ2-7, with 9 bases that match TRBD2. The trim removed 3 bases at V and 1 base at J, leaving 5 bases unmatched. CDR1 and CDR2 from the germline V gene are SGHDT and YYEEEE. This CDR3 is 15 amino acids long.

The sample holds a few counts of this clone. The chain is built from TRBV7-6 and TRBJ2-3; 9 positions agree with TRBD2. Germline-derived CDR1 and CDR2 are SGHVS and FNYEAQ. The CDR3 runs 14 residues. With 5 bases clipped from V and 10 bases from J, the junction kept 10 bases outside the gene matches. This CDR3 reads CASSPSSIAGAQYF. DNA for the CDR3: TGTGCCAGCAGCCCAAGTTCTATAGCGGGAGCGCAGTATTTT.

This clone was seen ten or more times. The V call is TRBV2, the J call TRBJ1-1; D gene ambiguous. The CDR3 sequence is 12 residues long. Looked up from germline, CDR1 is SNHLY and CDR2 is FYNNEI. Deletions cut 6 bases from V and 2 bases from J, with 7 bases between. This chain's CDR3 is CASSELNTEAFF. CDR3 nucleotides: TGTGCCAGCAGCGAACTCAACACTGAAGCTTTCTTT.

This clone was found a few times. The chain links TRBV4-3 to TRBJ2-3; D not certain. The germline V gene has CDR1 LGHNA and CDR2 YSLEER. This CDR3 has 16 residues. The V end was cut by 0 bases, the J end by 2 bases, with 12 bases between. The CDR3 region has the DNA TGCGCCAGCAGCCAAGATTATCAGGAATACACAGATACGCAGTATTTT. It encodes CASSQDYQEYTDTQYF.

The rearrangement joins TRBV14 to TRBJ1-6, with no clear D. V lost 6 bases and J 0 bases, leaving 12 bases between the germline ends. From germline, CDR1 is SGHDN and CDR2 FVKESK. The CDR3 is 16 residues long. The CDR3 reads CASSHDKSSYNSPLHF. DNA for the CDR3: TGTGCCAGCAGTCACGACAAGAGCTCCTATAATTCACCCCTCCACTTT.

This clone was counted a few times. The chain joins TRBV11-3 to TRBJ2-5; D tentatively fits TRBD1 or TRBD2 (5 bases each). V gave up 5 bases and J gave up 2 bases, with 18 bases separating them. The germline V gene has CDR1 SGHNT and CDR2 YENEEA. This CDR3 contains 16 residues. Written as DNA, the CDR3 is TGTGCCAGCAGCCCCACTTTGGGGGAGCAACAAGAGACCCAGTACTTC. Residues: CASSPTLGEQQETQYF.

CDR3 in DNA: TGTGCCAGTAGTAGGGCAGGGAACTATGGCTACACCTTC. It specifies CASSRAGNYGYTF. The V call is TRBV19, the J call TRBJ1-2; possible D gene TRBD1, 5 bases. The CDR3 is 13 amino acids. The ends were cut back, 4 bases at V and 2 bases at J, with 8 bases in the middle. Germline lookup yields CDR1 LNHDA and CDR2 SQIVND (reference sequence).

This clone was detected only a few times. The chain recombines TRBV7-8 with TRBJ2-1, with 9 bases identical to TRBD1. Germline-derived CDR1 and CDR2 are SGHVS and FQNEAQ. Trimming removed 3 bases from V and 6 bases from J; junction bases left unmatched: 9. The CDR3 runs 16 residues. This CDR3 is CASSFLIRQGGNEQFF. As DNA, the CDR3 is TGTGCCAGCAGCTTTTTAATACGACAGGGGGGCAATGAGCAGTTCTTC.

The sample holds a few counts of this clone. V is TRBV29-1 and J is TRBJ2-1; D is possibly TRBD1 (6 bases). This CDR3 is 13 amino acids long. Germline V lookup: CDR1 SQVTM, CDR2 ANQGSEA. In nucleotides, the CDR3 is TGCAGTGCACCGAGACAGGTTTCAAATGAGCAGTTCTTC. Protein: CSAPRQVSNEQFF.

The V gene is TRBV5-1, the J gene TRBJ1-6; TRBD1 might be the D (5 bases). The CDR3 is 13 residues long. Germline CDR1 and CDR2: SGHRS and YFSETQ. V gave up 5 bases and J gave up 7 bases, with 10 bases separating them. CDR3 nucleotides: TGCGCCAGCAGATCAGGGCTCAATTCACCCCTCCACTTT. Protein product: CASRSGLNSPLHF.

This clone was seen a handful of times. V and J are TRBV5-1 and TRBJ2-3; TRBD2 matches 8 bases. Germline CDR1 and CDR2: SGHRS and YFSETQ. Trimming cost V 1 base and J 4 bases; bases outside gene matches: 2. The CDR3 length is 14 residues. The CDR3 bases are TGCGCCAGCAGCTTGAGAGCGGGGGCAGATACGCAGTATTTT. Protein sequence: CASSLRAGADTQYF.

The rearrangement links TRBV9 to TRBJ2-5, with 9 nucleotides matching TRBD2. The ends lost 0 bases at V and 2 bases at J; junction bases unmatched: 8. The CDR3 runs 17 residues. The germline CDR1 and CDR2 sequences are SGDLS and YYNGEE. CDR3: CASSVDASGALQETQYF. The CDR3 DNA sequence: TGTGCCAGCAGCGTAGATGCTAGCGGGGCCTTACAAGAGACCCAGTACTTC.

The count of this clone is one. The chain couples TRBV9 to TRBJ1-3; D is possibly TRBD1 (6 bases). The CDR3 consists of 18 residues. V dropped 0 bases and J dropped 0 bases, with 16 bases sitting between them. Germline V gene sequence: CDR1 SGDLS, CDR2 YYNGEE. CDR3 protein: CASSVEVGGLFSGNTIYF. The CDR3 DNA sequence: TGTGCCAGCAGCGTAGAGGTTGGGGGGCTATTCTCTGGAAACACCATATATTTT.

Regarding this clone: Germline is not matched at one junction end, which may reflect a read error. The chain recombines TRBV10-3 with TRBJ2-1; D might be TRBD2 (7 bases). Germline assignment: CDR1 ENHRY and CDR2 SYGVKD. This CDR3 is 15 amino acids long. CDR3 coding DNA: TGTGCCAGCAGTTATGGATTAAGGGGGGGCAATGAGCAGTTCTTC. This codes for CASSYGLRGGNEQFF.

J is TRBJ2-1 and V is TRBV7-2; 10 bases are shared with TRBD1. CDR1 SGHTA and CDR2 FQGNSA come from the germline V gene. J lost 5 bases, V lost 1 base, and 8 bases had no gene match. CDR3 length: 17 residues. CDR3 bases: TGTGCCAGCAGCTTAGGGAGTTCCGGGACAGGGGACAATGAGCAGTTCTTC. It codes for CASSLGSSGTGDNEQFF.

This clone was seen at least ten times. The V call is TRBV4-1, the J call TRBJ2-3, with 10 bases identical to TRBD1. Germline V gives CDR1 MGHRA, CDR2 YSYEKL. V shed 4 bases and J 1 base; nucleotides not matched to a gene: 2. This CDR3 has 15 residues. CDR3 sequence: CASSPGTGGTDTQYF. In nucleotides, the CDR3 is TGCGCCAGCAGCCCGGGGACAGGGGGCACAGATACGCAGTATTTT.

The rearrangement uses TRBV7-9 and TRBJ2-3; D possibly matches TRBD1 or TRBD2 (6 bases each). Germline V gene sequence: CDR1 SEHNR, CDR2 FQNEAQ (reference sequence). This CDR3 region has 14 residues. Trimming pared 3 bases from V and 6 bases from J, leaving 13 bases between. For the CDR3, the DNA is TGTGCCAGCAGCTTGGCTGGGGGGCTTGATACGCAGTATTTT. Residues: CASSLAGGLDTQYF.

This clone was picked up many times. The CDR3 is CASSQERGLEQFF. CDR3 in DNA: TGCGCCAGCAGCCAAGAGAGGGGGCTTGAGCAGTTCTTC. The chain combines TRBV4-3 with TRBJ2-1; 7 bases are a match to TRBD1. The CDR3 has 13 amino acids. V was pared by 0 bases and J by 9 bases, with 2 bases of the junction left unmatched. Germline CDR1 and CDR2: LGHNA and YSLEER.

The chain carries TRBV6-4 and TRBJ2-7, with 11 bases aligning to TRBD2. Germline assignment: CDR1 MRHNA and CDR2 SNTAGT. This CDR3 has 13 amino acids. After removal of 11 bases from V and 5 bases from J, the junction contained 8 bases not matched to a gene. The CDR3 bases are TGTGCCCCCGGGCTAGCGGGAGGCAACGAGCAGTACGTC. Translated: CAPGLAGGNEQYV.

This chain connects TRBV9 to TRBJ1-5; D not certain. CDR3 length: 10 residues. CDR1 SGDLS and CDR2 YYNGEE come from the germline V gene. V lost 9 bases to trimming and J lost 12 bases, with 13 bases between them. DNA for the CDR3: TGTGCCACCCCGACTTCGAGCCAGCATTTT. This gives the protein CATPTSSQHF.